The source of this T cell receptor beta chain is a study of blood T cell repertoires in COVID-19. Trimming took 3 bases from V and 3 from J, leaving 20 bases between them. The CDR3 totals 17 residues. The germline V gene has CDR1 KGHSH and CDR2 LQKENI. Some clones are missing from TCRdb's copy, which holds only in-frame ones; the method was immunoSEQ multiplex PCR. The sample shows about 40,000 clones, over 80% of them seen only once. The receptor was isolated from a woman in her 70s with acute or convalescent COVID-19. The chain uses TRBV18 and TRBJ1-2, with D tentatively TRBD1 (6 bases). Sequenced sample: peripheral blood. CDR3 bases: TGTGCCAGCTCACCGGGGGGGGCCGCAGGCCGGTACTATGGCTACACCTTC. Protein: CASSPGGAAGRYYGYTF.